The sequence of this TCR beta chain was determined in a study of blood T cells in healthy people across ages. Combining a sample-barcoded 5' primer with a J-beta primer mix, a second PCR ran for 7 to 11 cycles. MiXCR, run by TCRdb on the 5' RACE reads, gives a single entry per CDR3 protein. The table includes some 700,000 distinct CDR3 sequences, 22% detected once. This clonotype occurred a few times. PBMCs numbering at least 6 million were isolated per sample. Source material: blood. The receptor was isolated from a man between 65 and 80 years old in good health.

CDR3 DNA sequence: TGTGCCAGCAGCTACGCCGGGACAACTGGCTACACCTTC. Translating it yields CASSYAGTTGYTF. The chain carries TRBV6-5 and TRBJ1-2; possibly TRBD1 for D (6 bases). Trimming removed 6 bases from V and 7 bases from J, with 15 bases in between. This CDR3 is 13 amino acids long. The germline V gene encodes CDR1 MNHEY and CDR2 SVGAGI.